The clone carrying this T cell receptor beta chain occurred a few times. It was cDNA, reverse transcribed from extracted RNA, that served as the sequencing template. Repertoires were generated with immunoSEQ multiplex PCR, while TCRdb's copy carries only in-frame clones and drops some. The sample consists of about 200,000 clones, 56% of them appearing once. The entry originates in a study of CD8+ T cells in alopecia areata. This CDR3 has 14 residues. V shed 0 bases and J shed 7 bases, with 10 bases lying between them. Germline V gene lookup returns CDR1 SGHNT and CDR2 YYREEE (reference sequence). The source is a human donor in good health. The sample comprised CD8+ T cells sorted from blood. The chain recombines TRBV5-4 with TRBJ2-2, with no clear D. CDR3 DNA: TGTGCCAGCAGCTTGGCCGGAGTGAACGGGGAGCTGTTTTTT. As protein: CASSLAGVNGELFF.